This T cell receptor (beta chain) was captured by sequencing in a study of shared clonotypes between healthy human individuals. The table came from immunoSEQ multiplex PCR; TCRdb's copy has only in-frame clones and leaves some out. The repertoire consists of fewer than 850,000 clones, with less than 95% occurring once and the leading ten covering 30% to 35%. This CDR3 is built from 17 residues. Trimming removed 1 base from V and 0 bases from J, with 13 bases in between. CDR1 and CDR2 (germline): SGHVS, FQNEAQ. On this clone: Antigen specificity is unknown.

Study-level results: Memory subsets had estimated richness that was generally smaller than that of naive subsets. With a few donors compared, 4% to 5.5% of naive CD4 clonotypes were shared.

The chain combines TRBV7-8 with TRBJ1-3; D gene ambiguous. This clonotype originated in a man aged 18 to 30 in good health. Some clones in this sample may be carry-over from other donors' samples. Sequencing was done on a sample of memory CD8+ T cells from PBMCs. Subset of the sample: CD45RO+ cells pooled with CCR7-negative TemRA cells. In nucleotides, the CDR3 is TGTGCCAGCAGCTTAGAACCAGACACCTACTCTGGAAACACCATATATTTT. Its translation: CASSLEPDTYSGNTIYF.